The 19 T cell receptor beta chains reported below all come from one sample, sequenced in a study of cytomegalovirus exposure and HLA in healthy donors. This PCR relied on a set of 60 Vbeta primers and 13 Jbeta primers. Assay used: immunoSEQ multiplex PCR; TCRdb lists only in-frame clones, some missing. This table holds under 120,000 clones, 55% to 75% found once. Sequencing was carried out using PBMCs. The receptors here all came from a man between 25 and 39 years old in good health and CMV-seropositive.

In its sample, this clone was seen once. The chain links TRBV5-1 to TRBJ2-1, with 13 nucleotides matching TRBD2. Losses at the gene ends were 7 bases for V and 7 bases for J; bases not matched to a gene: 14. CDR1 SGHRS and CDR2 YFSETQ come from the germline V gene. The CDR3 runs 17 residues. CDR3: CASGQLAGGYFRNEQFF. CDR3 in DNA: TGCGCCAGCGGACAACTAGCGGGGGGGTATTTTAGGAATGAGCAGTTCTTC.

Only a few counts were recorded for this clone. The chain links TRBV19 to TRBJ1-5; D is perhaps TRBD1 (5 bases). The CDR3 sequence is 16 residues long. Trimming pared 5 bases from V and 6 bases from J, leaving 20 bases between. Germline CDR1 reads LNHDA; CDR2 reads SQIVND (reference sequence). CDR3: CASSLWTVGGGQPQHF. In nucleotides, the CDR3 is TGTGCCAGTAGTCTATGGACGGTGGGGGGTGGTCAGCCCCAGCATTTT.

The CDR3 DNA reads TGTGCCAGCAGCCCACTAGCGGGGGTACCCCTCAATGAGCAGTTCTTC. It encodes CASSPLAGVPLNEQFF. V usage is TRBV11-2 and J usage is TRBJ2-1; 11 bases fit TRBD2. V gave up 5 bases and J gave up 6 bases; unmatched junction bases: 9. The CDR3 covers 16 residues. Germline CDR1 SGHAT, CDR2 FQNNGV.

Concerning this clone itself: Other DNA variants within this sample encode the same CDR3. The V call is TRBV18, the J call TRBJ2-7; TRBD1 agrees at 12 bases. Germline values: CDR1 KGHSH, CDR2 LQKENI. CDR3 size: 13 residues. Losses at the gene ends were 6 bases for V and 5 bases for J; bases not matched to a gene: 2. The DNA for the CDR3 is TGTGCCAGCTCCCGGGACAGGGGGCACGAGCAGTACTTC. This encodes CASSRDRGHEQYF.

J is TRBJ2-5 and V is TRBV11-3; perhaps TRBD2 as D (6 bases). The CDR3 sequence is 14 residues long. Trimming took off 5 bases at V and 1 base at J, with 11 bases between the two ends. The germline V gene encodes CDR1 SGHNT and CDR2 YENEEA. The CDR3 loop reads CASSGGTLQETQYF. DNA of the CDR3: TGTGCCAGCAGCGGAGGGACCCTCCAAGAGACCCAGTACTTC.

This rearrangement joins TRBV6-6 to TRBJ1-2, with 8 bases lining up with TRBD1. The junction had 1 base not matched to a gene; V was cut back by 0 bases and J by 4 bases. CDR3 length: 14 amino acids. Germline lookup yields CDR1 MNHNY and CDR2 SVGAGI (reference sequence). Here the CDR3 reads CASSYSTGGYGYTF. The CDR3, as DNA: TGTGCCAGCAGTTACTCTACAGGGGGCTATGGCTACACCTTC.

The CDR3 reads CASSLEGQGIHGYTF. CDR3 in DNA: TGCGCCAGCAGCTTGGAGGGACAGGGGATTCATGGCTACACCTTC. The rearrangement links TRBV5-1 to TRBJ1-2, with 10 positions matching TRBD1. This CDR3 contains 15 residues. V dropped 0 bases and J dropped 6; count of bases not matched to a gene: 5. Germline values: CDR1 SGHRS, CDR2 YFSETQ.

The chain carries TRBV5-1 and TRBJ1-2, with TRBD1 identical over 9 bases. Trimming removed 4 bases from V and 8 bases from J; junction bases left unmatched: 6. The CDR3 contains 13 residues. CDR1 is SGHRS, CDR2 YFSETQ, per germline. The CDR3 coding sequence is TGCGCCAGCAGCCCTGACAGGGGGTTCGGCTACACCTTC. Amino acid sequence: CASSPDRGFGYTF.

This chain links TRBV10-3 with TRBJ2-7, with no clear D. The length of the CDR3 is 11 residues. Germline V gene data show CDR1 as ENHRY and CDR2 as SYGVKD. V dropped 8 bases and J dropped 0 bases, with 5 bases sitting between them. The CDR3 spells CAIGPSYEQYF. CDR3 nucleotides: TGTGCCATCGGCCCCTCCTACGAGCAGTACTTC.

Comment on this clone: At one end the junction does not follow the germline gene, possibly because of a read error. The V gene is TRBV7-7, the J gene TRBJ2-5; the match to TRBD2 covers 7 bases. Germline lookup yields CDR1 SSHAT and CDR2 FNYEAQ (reference sequence). The CDR3 runs to 14 residues. CDR3 in DNA: TGTGCTAGCAGCTTATGGGAGGGTGCGGAGACCCAGTACTTC. Translating gives CASSLWEGAETQYF.

The chain is built from TRBV6-5 and TRBJ1-5; D unresolved. The germline CDR1 and CDR2 sequences are MNHEY and SVGAGI. The CDR3 runs to 13 residues. The V gene lost 6 bases and the J gene lost 7 bases, with 13 bases spanning the gap. The CDR3: CASSPLGGQPQHF. The CDR3 DNA reads as TGTGCCAGCAGCCCGCTCGGCGGCCAGCCCCAGCATTTT.

The chain combines TRBV18 with TRBJ1-2, with 11 bases aligning to TRBD1. Germline CDR1 reads KGHSH; CDR2 reads LQKENI. The CDR3 is 15 residues long. V lost 4 bases and J lost 6; bases outside the gene matches: 7. The CDR3 reads CASSQGQGARDGYTF. DNA of the CDR3: TGTGCCAGCTCACAAGGACAGGGGGCACGGGATGGCTACACCTTC. The variable domain in full, with the rest retrieved from reference TRBV18 and TRBJ1-2, is NAGVMQNPRHLVRRRGQEARLRCSPMKGHSHVYWYRQLPEEGLKFMVYLQKENIIDESGMPKERFSAEFPKEGPSILRIQQVVRGDSAAYFCASSQGQGARDGYTFGSGTRLTVV.

J is TRBJ1-2 and V is TRBV5-8; unclear D gene. V was pared by 0 bases and J by 0 bases, with 6 bases between. Looked up from germline, CDR1 is SGHTS and CDR2 is YDEGEE. The CDR3 runs 14 residues. The DNA of the CDR3 is TGTGCCAGCAGCTTGGACGGTCCTAACTATGGCTACACCTTC. Amino acids: CASSLDGPNYGYTF.

The gene calls are TRBV10-3 and TRBJ2-5, with D possibly TRBD2 on 6 matching bases. Germline CDR1 ENHRY, CDR2 SYGVKD. This CDR3 comprises 14 residues. With 3 bases removed from V and 4 bases from J, the gap between germline ends came to 12 bases. CDR3 loop: CAISDAGRIETQYF. CDR3 bases: TGTGCCATCAGTGATGCCGGGAGAATAGAGACCCAGTACTTC.

The chain couples TRBV13 to TRBJ1-1; 7 nucleotides agree with TRBD1. Germline loops: CDR1 PRHDT, CDR2 FYEKMQ (reference sequence). The ends lost 0 bases at V and 11 bases at J; junction bases unmatched: 12. This CDR3 is built from 15 residues. Written as DNA, the CDR3 is TGTGCCAGCAGCTTAGGCTACGACAGGGCGCGGGGTGCTTTCTTT. Its translation is CASSLGYDRARGAFF.

This clone occurred a few times. The genes are TRBV27 and TRBJ1-2; D remains ambiguous. V dropped 6 bases and J dropped 6 bases, with 14 bases sitting between them. This CDR3 has 13 amino acids. CDR1 MNHEY and CDR2 SMNVEV come from the germline V gene (reference sequence). In DNA form, the CDR3 reads TGTGCCAGCAGCGACCCAGGATTTAATGGCTACACCTTC. Encoded protein: CASSDPGFNGYTF.

The table lists this clone with a few counts. The chain couples TRBV4-1 to TRBJ2-1; D unresolved. The V gene's germline CDR1 is MGHRA and CDR2 YSYEKL. Trimming pared 0 bases from V and 4 bases from J, leaving 10 bases between. The CDR3 length is 15 residues. CDR3 sequence (DNA): TGCGCCAGCAGCCAAGATGCGGTCGGATACAATGAGCAGTTCTTC. As protein: CASSQDAVGYNEQFF.

This chain links TRBV11-2 with TRBJ1-2; D call uncertain. The CDR3 spans 11 residues. The germline CDR1 and CDR2 sequences are SGHAT and FQNNGV. V dropped 5 bases and J dropped 3 bases, with 4 bases sitting between them. The CDR3 reads CASSQYYGYTF. DNA for the CDR3: TGTGCCAGCAGCCAGTACTATGGCTACACCTTC.

This chain connects TRBV6-6 to TRBJ1-5; perhaps TRBD1 as D (6 bases). The CDR3 is 15 amino acids. V was shortened by 0 bases and J by 4 bases, with 10 bases between the two germline ends. Germline V CDR1 and CDR2: MNHNY, SVGAGI (reference sequence). CDR3 in amino acids: CASSYSAGANQPQHF. CDR3 nucleotide sequence: TGTGCCAGCAGTTACTCGGCAGGGGCGAATCAGCCCCAGCATTTT.